The T cell receptor beta chain described here comes from a study of siplizumab effects on memory and regulatory T cells. Profiled with immunoSEQ multiplex PCR; TCRdb holds only in-frame clones, not every one. The top ten hold approximately 0.15% of the sample, which has about 100,000 clones, approximately 91% seen once. Study-wide results and caveats: The authors could not assign a naive or memory phenotype to roughly 75-95% of proliferating CD4+ or CD8+ clones. Among mappable alloreactive CD4+ clones, the Treg-derived fraction averaged 68.8% with siplizumab versus approximately 26% in controls. A small minority of alloreactive clones were mapped to unstimulated subsets. Siplizumab brought about a significant reduction in alloreactive sequences traceable to unstimulated CD4+ memory cells.

This clone was counted a single time. Its specificity is unknown. The receptor was isolated from a human donor in good health. The sequencing sample was made of CD4+ T cells sorted from blood.

CDR3 nucleotide sequence: TGTGCCAGCAGCTTAGAGTGGCTAGCGGGGCTGAGGGAGACCCAGTACTTC. Translation: CASSLEWLAGLRETQYF. This chain links TRBV7-9 with TRBJ2-5; 9 bases fit TRBD2. This CDR3 region has 17 residues. Germline V gene sequence: CDR1 SEHNR, CDR2 FQNEAQ (reference sequence). V shed 1 base and J 5 bases; nucleotides not matched to a gene: 11. Variable domain in full (rest from reference TRBV7-9 and TRBJ2-5): DTGVSQNPRHKITKRGQNVTFRCDPISEHNRLYWYRQTLGQGPEFLTYFQNEAQLEKSRLLSDRFSAERPKGSFSTLEIQRTEQGDSAMYLCASSLEWLAGLRETQYFGPGTRLLVL.